Shown below are 30 T cell receptor beta chains from a single sample sequenced in a study of spatial heterogeneity in lung cancer. Whole-study findings and limits: Tumor mutation count correlated with how many alpha and beta TCRs expanded intratumorally.

TCRdb re-called the 5' RACE reads through MiXCR, storing one row per CDR3 protein. The sample carries some 10,000 distinct CDR3 sequences, around 6.3% recorded once. Time point: sample taken at primary tumor resection. These receptors' antigens are unknown. The sample consisted of lung tumor tissue, taken at surgery. The receptors derive from a male donor with early-stage non-small cell lung cancer.

This clonotype was picked up many times. Little can be read into the size of this beta chain, an off-target read in a library designed for alpha chains. The chain uses TRBV10-3 and TRBJ1-1, with 7 bases that match TRBD1. The germline gives CDR1 ENHRY, CDR2 SYGVKD. This CDR3 region has 14 residues. Germline trimming cut 10 bases from V and 0 bases from J; bases unmatched to any gene: 8. CDR3 nucleotides: TGTGCCACCAGAGGACAGGACATGAACACTGAAGCTTTCTTT. Amino acid sequence: CATRGQDMNTEAFF.

This clonotype was seen at least ten times. The library was designed around alpha chains, so this beta chain is a stray read whose abundance carries little weight. The V gene is TRBV28, the J gene TRBJ2-7; tentatively, D is TRBD2 (5 bases). Germline V CDR1 and CDR2: MDHEN, SYDVKM. The CDR3 covers 12 residues. Trimming shortened V by 3 bases and J by 6 bases, and 9 bases separated the two germline ends. The CDR3 protein is CASSLRVGEQYF. The DNA for the CDR3 is TGTGCCAGCAGTTTGAGGGTTGGCGAGCAGTACTTC.

There are many counts of this clonotype. This beta chain is a stray sequence in a library constructed for alpha chains; its clone size is not meaningful. The J gene is TRBJ2-3, the V gene TRBV12-3 or TRBV12-4, with TRBD2 matching 11 bases. The V gene end was trimmed by 2 bases and the J gene end by 6 bases; junction bases not matched to a gene: 7. The CDR3 has 16 amino acids. The CDR3 region has the DNA TGTGCCAGCAGTTTATCCACTAGCGGGAGAAGGGATACGCAGTATTTT. Translated, it gives CASSLSTSGRRDTQYF.

This clonotype was counted many times. Little can be read into the size of this beta chain, an off-target read in a library designed for alpha chains. The rearrangement links TRBV25-1 to TRBJ1-4, with a tentative D call TRBD1 (6 bases). CDR3 length: 14 residues. Germline lookup yields CDR1 MGHDK and CDR2 SYGVNS. Trimming removed 3 bases at V and 7 bases at J, with 12 bases between. The CDR3 here is CASSEPGHLEKLFF. Here the CDR3 DNA reads TGTGCCAGCAGTGAGCCGGGACACCTTGAAAAACTGTTTTTT.

For this clonotype: With a much larger clone just one base away, this may be a read error. This beta chain was picked up by a library intended for alpha chains and is off target, so its count carries little meaning. The chain couples TRBV30 to TRBJ1-1, with D maybe TRBD1 (5 bases). This CDR3 has 14 amino acids. Germline values: CDR1 GTSNPN, CDR2 SVGIG (reference sequence). DNA for the CDR3: TGTGCCTGGAGTGAGAGGGGCCGGGAGACTGAAGCTTCCTTT. This translates into CAWSERGRETEASF.

Ten or more counts support this clonotype. Found in a library prepared for alpha chains, this beta chain is an off-target read, and its abundance has little meaning. The CDR3 protein is CSAIGRAGTQYF. CDR3 in DNA: TGCAGTGCTATTGGGAGGGCAGGTACGCAGTATTTT. The rearrangement uses TRBV20-1 and TRBJ2-3; 7 nucleotides align to TRBD2. This CDR3 has 12 residues. After removal of 4 bases from V and 8 bases from J, the junction contained 6 bases not matched to a gene. Germline V gene lookup returns CDR1 DFQATT and CDR2 SNEGSKA (reference sequence).

This clonotype ranks as medium-sized (0.01 to 0.1%). As an off-target read in a library built for alpha chains, this beta chain has a frequency of little significance. The chain carries TRBV28 and TRBJ1-1; the D gene is possibly TRBD1 (6 bases). The germline gives CDR1 MDHEN, CDR2 SYDVKM. V lost 2 bases and J lost 7, with 17 bases in between. The CDR3 loop spans 15 amino acids. The CDR3, as DNA: TGTGCCAGCAGTTTAGAAATAGGGGGTCGGGTTGAAGCTTTCTTT. Its translation: CASSLEIGGRVEAFF.

As to this clonotype: This beta chain came through as a stray read in a library set up for alpha chains, and its size says little. The gene calls are TRBV12-3 or TRBV12-4 and TRBJ2-7; D gene uncertain. The germline V and J ends were trimmed by 3 bases and 6 bases, with 9 bases remaining between them. This CDR3 is 12 amino acids long. In DNA form, the CDR3 reads TGTGCCAGCAGTTTTGGTGCCGGCGAGCAGTACGTC. Translation gives CASSFGAGEQYV.

This clonotype was detected ten times or more. As an off-target read in a library built for alpha chains, this beta chain has a frequency of little significance. The rearrangement uses TRBV5-6 and TRBJ2-7; 9 positions agree with TRBD2. The CDR3 is 14 residues long. The germline CDR1 and CDR2 sequences are SGHDT and YYEEEE. The ends lost 2 bases at V and 7 bases at J; junction bases unmatched: 7. The chain's CDR3 is CASSLPAGGVEQYV. CDR3 sequence (DNA): TGTGCCAGCAGCTTACCCGCGGGGGGGGTAGAGCAGTACGTC.

This clonotype is labeled medium-sized. This beta chain represents an off-target read in a library built for alpha chains; its size is of limited meaning. The CDR3 sequence: CATRQGNSPLHF. In DNA form, the CDR3 reads TGTGCCACACGACAGGGGAATTCACCCCTCCACTTT. V and J are TRBV12-3 or TRBV12-4 and TRBJ1-6; 8 bases are shared with TRBD1. The junction had 3 bases not matched to a gene; V was cut back by 10 bases and J by 7 bases. The CDR3 runs to 12 residues.

This clonotype came up many times. This beta chain was picked up by a library intended for alpha chains and is off target, so its count carries little meaning. The V gene is TRBV5-1, the J gene TRBJ2-2, with 11 bases lining up with TRBD2. CDR1 is SGHRS, CDR2 YFSETQ, per germline. The CDR3 contains 18 residues. J lost 3 bases, V lost 3 bases, and 10 bases had no gene match. The CDR3 nucleotides read TGCGCCAGCAGCTCGGGTCTAGCGGGAGGAAAGTACACCGGGGAGCTGTTTTTT. This encodes CASSSGLAGGKYTGELFF.

This clonotype qualifies as medium-sized. With the library built for alpha chains, this beta chain is off target and its frequency is not meaningful. The CDR3 reads CASSSARGLHF. The CDR3 DNA follows: TGTGCCAGCAGTTCCGCGAGGGGACTCCACTTT. The V gene is TRBV28, the J gene TRBJ1-6; tentatively, D is TRBD1 (5 bases). Trimming cost V 4 bases and J 16 bases, with 11 bases left between them. CDR3 length equals 11 residues. Germline lookup yields CDR1 MDHEN and CDR2 SYDVKM.

This clonotype was seen at least ten times. With the library built for alpha chains, this beta chain is off target and its frequency is not meaningful. The V call is TRBV10-3, the J call TRBJ2-1, with 7 nucleotides matching TRBD2. The CDR3 is 13 amino acids. The V and J ends lost 3 bases and 10 bases, in that order; junction bases with no gene match: 6. The germline V gene has CDR1 ENHRY and CDR2 SYGVKD. The CDR3 spells CAISDGPGGEQFF. The CDR3 DNA follows: TGTGCCATCAGTGATGGCCCCGGGGGGGAGCAGTTCTTC.

This clonotype was counted many times. Being off target in a library aimed at alpha chains, this beta chain has a size of little meaning. This chain's CDR3 is CASSETGVQPQHF. The CDR3 DNA follows: TGTGCCAGCAGTGAAACCGGGGTTCAGCCCCAGCATTTT. This chain connects TRBV25-1 to TRBJ1-5, with no clear D. The V gene lost 2 bases and the J gene lost 6 bases, with 8 bases spanning the gap. From germline, CDR1 is MGHDK and CDR2 SYGVNS. The CDR3 runs 13 residues.

This clonotype was counted many times. Since the library was made to target alpha chains, this beta chain is a stray read and its abundance is not meaningful. This sequence joins TRBV28 and TRBJ1-5, with 7 bases that match TRBD1. This CDR3 is 14 amino acids long. Trimming took 7 bases from V and 5 from J; bases not matched to a gene: 8. Germline V gene data show CDR1 as MDHEN and CDR2 as SYDVKM. The CDR3 reads CASTFGRGHQPQHF. CDR3 coding DNA: TGTGCCAGCACGTTTGGGAGGGGGCATCAGCCCCAGCATTTT.

The sample holds many counts of this clonotype. Within a library made for alpha chains, this beta chain is off target, and its count is uninformative. This chain uses TRBV7-8 with TRBJ1-6; D perhaps matches TRBD1 (5 bases). CDR1 SGHVS and CDR2 FQNEAQ come from the germline V gene. This CDR3 spans 17 amino acids. The V and J ends lost 2 bases and 4 bases respectively, with 15 bases between them. CDR3 sequence: CASSLKQGKKYNSPLHF. In DNA form, the CDR3 reads TGTGCCAGCAGCTTAAAGCAGGGTAAAAAGTATAATTCACCCCTCCACTTT.

Within the sample, this clonotype is medium-sized. Little can be read into the size of this beta chain, an off-target read in a library designed for alpha chains. V gene TRBV6-2 or TRBV6-3 combines with J gene TRBJ1-1; D is ambiguous. The CDR3 has 12 amino acids. In germline, CDR1 is MNHEY, CDR2 SVGEGT. CDR3 DNA: TGTGCTTCCTCGTGGGGTCTGGGTGAAGCTTTCTTT. Translated, it gives CASSWGLGEAFF.

This clonotype was recorded many times. Found in a library prepared for alpha chains, this beta chain is an off-target read, and its abundance has little meaning. The gene calls are TRBV28 and TRBJ1-5; TRBD1 is a possible D gene (5 bases). The CDR3 spans 16 residues. Looked up from germline, CDR1 is MDHEN and CDR2 is SYDVKM. The V gene lost 5 bases and the J gene lost 0 bases, with 14 bases spanning the gap. CDR3 nucleotide sequence: TGTGCCAGCAGTCCCCGAGGGACTTTTAGCAATCAGCCCCAGCATTTT. Translated: CASSPRGTFSNQPQHF.

This clonotype was seen repeatedly, ten times or more. The germline gene is not matched at one end of the junction; a read error may be the cause. Being off target in a library aimed at alpha chains, this beta chain has a size of little meaning. The rearrangement joins TRBV27 to TRBJ2-4, with unresolved D. This CDR3 spans 12 amino acids. The germline gives CDR1 MNHEY, CDR2 SMNVEV (reference sequence). The DNA of the CDR3 is TGTGCCAGCAGTTTAAAGAGTTGCCTATCGGACTTC. This gives the protein CASSLKSCLSDF.

This clonotype has a count of ten or more. Because this beta chain is a stray read in a library intended to capture alpha chains, its abundance should not be given much weight. Written as DNA, the CDR3 is TGTGCCTGGAGTAACCCGACGGTGCTTAATTCACCCCTCCACTTT. It encodes CAWSNPTVLNSPLHF. The V call is TRBV30, the J call TRBJ1-6; D is unclear. The germline CDR1 and CDR2 sequences are GTSNPN and SVGIG (reference sequence). Trimming cost V 2 bases and J 6 bases, with 14 bases left between them. The CDR3 contains 15 residues.

This clonotype appeared many times. Since it is a stray read in a library aimed at alpha chains, this beta chain has a size that is not meaningful. The V gene is TRBV7-2, the J gene TRBJ1-3; 7 bases are a match to TRBD1. J gave up 0 bases and V 5 bases, and 4 bases lay outside the gene matches. This CDR3 has 15 amino acids. Germline loops: CDR1 SGHTA, CDR2 FQGNSA. This chain's CDR3 is CASSEGQFSGNTIYF. For the CDR3, the DNA is TGTGCCAGCAGCGAGGGACAGTTCTCTGGAAACACCATATATTTT.

In its sample, this clonotype was seen many times. The library was designed around alpha chains, so this beta chain is a stray read whose abundance carries little weight. The chain links TRBV6-2 or TRBV6-3 to TRBJ1-5; tentative D call: TRBD1 (6 bases). The V gene lost 5 bases and the J gene lost 5 bases, with 10 bases spanning the gap. Germline loops: CDR1 MNHEY, CDR2 SVGEGT. The CDR3 loop spans 13 amino acids. CDR3 nucleotide sequence: TGTGCCAGCAGTCCGGGACAATATCAGCCCCAGCATTTT. Amino acid sequence: CASSPGQYQPQHF.

This clonotype came up many times. A library prepared for alpha chains yielded this beta chain as an off-target read; its size is of little meaning. J is TRBJ2-2 and V is TRBV5-1; D gene uncertain. From germline, CDR1 is SGHRS and CDR2 YFSETQ. The CDR3 loop spans 14 amino acids. Between the trimmed V and J ends, which lost 2 bases and 4 bases, there was a span of 9 bases. For the CDR3, the DNA is TGCGCCAGCAGCTTTGACACCGGCACCGGGGAGCTGTTTTTT. Translated: CASSFDTGTGELFF.

This clonotype has at least ten counts. This beta chain is off target for a library built for alpha chains, so its abundance means little. The chain recombines TRBV7-8 with TRBJ2-5, with 10 bases that match TRBD2. V shed 3 bases and J 4 bases; nucleotides not matched to a gene: 11. Looked up from germline, CDR1 is SGHVS and CDR2 is FQNEAQ. The CDR3 length is 17 residues. The chain's CDR3 is CASSLGSLAGWGETQYF. For the CDR3, the DNA is TGTGCCAGCAGCTTGGGATCACTAGCGGGGTGGGGAGAGACCCAGTACTTC.

This clonotype is deemed medium-sized. Because the library targeted alpha chains, this beta chain is an off-target read whose size means little. J is TRBJ2-3 and V is TRBV5-5; D remains unclear. The V gene lost 1 base and the J gene lost 2 bases, with 11 bases spanning the gap. Germline CDR1 SGHKS, CDR2 YYEKEE (reference sequence). The length of the CDR3 is 15 residues. The CDR3 is CASSLTPTSTDTQYF. In DNA, the CDR3 is TGTGCCAGCAGCTTGACCCCGACGTCCACAGATACGCAGTATTTT.

This clonotype was observed many times. The library was designed around alpha chains, so this beta chain is a stray read whose abundance carries little weight. The chain joins TRBV11-2 to TRBJ1-2, with TRBD1 matching over 8 bases. The CDR3 sequence is 13 residues long. CDR1 and CDR2 from the germline V gene are SGHAT and FQNNGV. V lost 4 bases, J lost 4 bases, and 2 bases stayed unmatched. The CDR3 DNA is TGTGCCAGCAGCTCCGACAGGGGCTATGGCTACACCTTC. Translating it yields CASSSDRGYGYTF.

By share, this clonotype counts as medium-sized. A library made for alpha chains picked up this beta chain off target, so its size means little. CDR3 protein: CSATPPSGGTDTQYF. CDR3 DNA sequence: TGCAGTGCCACTCCCCCCAGCGGGGGCACAGATACGCAGTATTTT. V is TRBV20-1 and J is TRBJ2-3; 7 nucleotides agree with TRBD2. Germline V lookup: CDR1 DFQATT, CDR2 SNEGSKA (reference sequence). V was pared by 6 bases and J by 1 base, with 10 bases of the junction left unmatched. The CDR3 runs 15 residues.

Ten or more counts support this clonotype. The library was prepared for alpha chains; this beta chain is a stray read, so its frequency means little. This chain uses TRBV19 with TRBJ1-2; D remains unclear. This CDR3 comprises 14 residues. Trimming removed 5 bases from V and 4 bases from J, with 14 bases in between. The germline V gene encodes CDR1 LNHDA and CDR2 SQIVND (reference sequence). CDR3 DNA: TGTGCCAGTAGTTTGGGTCTTTCTCCCTATGGCTACACCTTC. It specifies CASSLGLSPYGYTF.

This clonotype was detected many times. A library made for alpha chains picked up this beta chain off target, so its size means little. The genes are TRBV20-1 and TRBJ1-1, with D unresolved. In germline, CDR1 is DFQATT, CDR2 SNEGSKA (reference sequence). This CDR3 is 15 amino acids long. Trimming took 0 bases from V and 1 from J, leaving 12 bases between them. The DNA for the CDR3 is TGCAGTGCTAGAGATGGCGGGCAGACGAACACTGAAGCTTTCTTT. Its protein product is CSARDGGQTNTEAFF.

This clonotype was recorded many times. This beta chain appears as a stray read in a library generated for alpha chains; its size is not informative. The chain has TRBV20-1 and TRBJ1-3; possible D gene TRBD1, 5 bases. The germline V and J ends were trimmed by 0 bases and 0 bases, with 12 bases remaining between them. The CDR3 loop spans 16 amino acids. Germline CDR1 and CDR2: DFQATT and SNEGSKA (reference sequence). CDR3 protein: CSARDSDQGSGNTIYF. The CDR3 DNA sequence: TGCAGTGCTAGAGATTCGGACCAGGGCTCTGGAAACACCATATATTTT.